Each of the 17 T cell receptor beta chains below was sequenced from the same sample in a study of Ad26.COV2.S vaccination and SARS-CoV-2 variants. The method was immunoSEQ multiplex PCR; TCRdb's version includes in-frame clones alone and lacks a portion of them. This sample has around 300,000 clones, with 85% to 90% found just once. The sample's treatment: some 20 received Ad26.COV2.S at low or high dose, single or two shots; five or six received placebo; per-sample allocation not given. Collection of samples fell on day 63 after the first vaccine or placebo injection. Sequencing used peripheral blood, obtained in a trial of Ad26.COV2.S vaccine versus placebo. These receptors originate from a person aged 18-65 years who received the Ad26.COV2.S COVID-19 vaccine or a placebo.

V gene TRBV2 combines with J gene TRBJ1-2; perhaps TRBD1 as D (5 bases). The CDR3 has 14 amino acids. The ends were cut back, 1 base at V and 5 bases at J, with 11 bases in the middle. Germline assignment: CDR1 SNHLY and CDR2 FYNNEI. The CDR3 is CASSEGAQGYGYTF. CDR3 nucleotides: TGTGCCAGCAGTGAAGGAGCCCAGGGATATGGCTACACCTTC.

This chain joins TRBV19 and TRBJ2-1; 9 positions agree with TRBD2. Germline-derived CDR1 and CDR2 are LNHDA and SQIVND (reference sequence). The J segment lost 5 bases and the V segment lost 5 bases, leaving 7 bases of the junction unmatched. The CDR3 sequence is 15 residues long. The CDR3 DNA is TGTGCCAGTAGTGCCCCGACTAGCGGTAACAATGAGCAGTTCTTC. It translates to CASSAPTSGNNEQFF.

The V and J genes are TRBV30 and TRBJ1-6; D perhaps matches TRBD1 (5 bases). The V end lost 2 bases, the J end lost 10 bases, and 15 bases lay between the germline ends. This CDR3 contains 14 residues. Per the germline V gene, CDR1 is GTSNPN and CDR2 is SVGIG (reference sequence). The CDR3 coding sequence is TGTGCCTGGAGTATCCGGACAAACCAATCACCCCTCCACTTT. This gives the protein CAWSIRTNQSPLHF.

The chain employs TRBV13 and TRBJ2-3; D not resolved. V lost 3 bases and J lost 0, with 4 bases in between. Germline lookup yields CDR1 PRHDT and CDR2 FYEKMQ (reference sequence). This CDR3 is 13 amino acids long. CDR3 nucleotide sequence: TGTGCCAGCAGCTTTGGTAGCACAGATACGCAGTATTTT. Its protein product is CASSFGSTDTQYF.

This clone appeared a single time. The V gene is TRBV20-1, the J gene TRBJ1-1; no clear D. V shed 3 bases and J shed 5 bases, with 7 bases lying between them. Germline CDR1 reads DFQATT; CDR2 reads SNEGSKA (reference sequence). The CDR3 consists of 11 residues. CDR3: CSASEGTEAFF. The CDR3 DNA follows: TGCAGTGCTAGTGAGGGTACTGAAGCTTTCTTT.

This chain joins TRBV6-1 and TRBJ1-2, with 9 bases lining up with TRBD1. The V and J ends lost 1 base and 7 bases, in that order; junction bases with no gene match: 4. Germline CDR1 MNHNS, CDR2 SASEGT. The CDR3 sequence is 14 residues long. The CDR3 reads CASSEVGQGSGYTF. CDR3 bases: TGTGCCAGCAGTGAAGTGGGACAGGGAAGTGGCTACACCTTC.

The chain uses TRBV5-4 and TRBJ1-1; tentative D call: TRBD1 (6 bases). The CDR3 is made up of 15 amino acids. CDR1 SGHNT and CDR2 YYREEE come from the germline V gene (reference sequence). Trimming left V 4 bases short and J 1 base short, with 14 bases between. The CDR3 DNA reads as TGTGCCAGCAGCATTAGACAGGCGGGGAACACTGAAGCTTTCTTT. Its protein is CASSIRQAGNTEAFF.

V gene TRBV19 combines with J gene TRBJ1-1, with D possibly TRBD1 on 5 matching bases. Germline V CDR1 and CDR2: LNHDA, SQIVND (reference sequence). V lost 4 bases and J lost 1, with 7 bases in between. This CDR3 has 13 amino acids. This CDR3 reads CASSKGRNTEAFF. As DNA, the CDR3 is TGTGCCAGTAGTAAGGGACGGAACACTGAAGCTTTCTTT. Looking up the rest from reference TRBV19 and TRBJ1-1 gives the full variable domain: DGGITQSPKYLFRKEGQNVTLSCEQNLNHDAMYWYRQDPGQGLRLIYYSQIVNDFQKGDIAEGYSVSREKKESFPLTVTSAQKNPTAFYLCASSKGRNTEAFFGQGTRLTVV.

This clone has only a few counts. J is TRBJ1-6 and V is TRBV7-9; D is uncertain. From germline, CDR1 is SEHNR and CDR2 FQNEAQ (reference sequence). The CDR3 runs 17 residues. Trimming took 3 bases from V and 3 from J, leaving 15 bases between them. The CDR3 spells CASSLAMGVGYNSPLHF. The CDR3 nucleotides read TGTGCCAGCAGCTTGGCTATGGGAGTGGGCTATAATTCACCCCTCCACTTT.

This clone was counted a few times. The rearrangement uses TRBV2 and TRBJ1-5, with D unclear. In germline, CDR1 is SNHLY, CDR2 FYNNEI. The CDR3 totals 13 residues. V was pared by 8 bases and J by 4 bases, with 12 bases between. The CDR3 loop reads CASREDYNQPQHF. The CDR3, as DNA: TGTGCCAGCCGGGAGGACTATAATCAGCCCCAGCATTTT.

This chain links TRBV25-1 with TRBJ1-2; TRBD1 is a possible D gene (5 bases). The V gene's germline CDR1 is MGHDK and CDR2 SYGVNS. CDR3 length equals 14 residues. CDR3 region: CAVEGHKGDYGYTF. CDR3 bases: TGTGCGGTCGAGGGGCACAAGGGAGATTATGGCTACACCTTC.

The chain recombines TRBV7-9 with TRBJ1-2; no reliable D call. V shed 4 bases and J shed 4 bases, with 25 bases lying between them. Germline CDR1 SEHNR, CDR2 FQNEAQ (reference sequence). This CDR3 is built from 18 residues. CDR3 DNA: TGTGCCAGCAGCTCCTTCGCCGGCTGGCAGGATCCAACCTATGGCTACACCTTC. Protein sequence: CASSSFAGWQDPTYGYTF.

This chain uses TRBV3-1 (or the pseudogene TRBV3-2) with TRBJ2-5; 8 bases align to TRBD2. V shed 3 bases and J 5 bases; nucleotides not matched to a gene: 11. The CDR3 has 16 amino acids. Germline V gives CDR1 LGHDT, CDR2 YNNKEL (reference sequence). In DNA form, the CDR3 reads TGTGCCAGCAGCCAGGCTGGACGGGGGGGCCAGGAGACCCAGTACTTC. As protein: CASSQAGRGGQETQYF.

This chain uses TRBV3-1 (or the pseudogene TRBV3-2) with TRBJ2-3; no clear D. Germline lookup yields CDR1 LGHDT and CDR2 YNNKEL (reference sequence). This CDR3 spans 15 amino acids. Deletions cut 1 base from V and 3 bases from J, with 11 bases between. In nucleotides, the CDR3 is TGTGCCAGCAGCCAAGGAAGTACCGGTACAGATACGCAGTATTTT. Amino acids: CASSQGSTGTDTQYF.

This clone was observed once. The rearrangement joins TRBV30 to TRBJ1-2; D remains ambiguous. Trimming removed 6 bases at V and 6 bases at J, with 8 bases between. Germline V gives CDR1 GTSNPN, CDR2 SVGIG (reference sequence). The CDR3 contains 10 residues. This CDR3 is CACSVDGYTF. The CDR3 DNA sequence: TGTGCCTGTTCGGTGGATGGCTACACCTTC.

V usage is TRBV6-2 or TRBV6-3 and J usage is TRBJ2-1; the D gene is possibly TRBD2 (6 bases). Deletions cut 6 bases from V and 3 bases from J, with 15 bases between. Germline loops: CDR1 MNHEY, CDR2 SVGEGT. This CDR3 has 15 residues. The CDR3 region has the DNA TGTGCCAGCAGCGAACCGGGGCGGGGCTACAATGAGCAGTTCTTC. Its translation is CASSEPGRGYNEQFF.

The V call is TRBV5-1, the J call TRBJ2-4; D is possibly TRBD1 (5 bases). The CDR3 is made up of 13 amino acids. V shed 1 base and J shed 8 bases, with 10 bases lying between them. Germline CDR1 is SGHRS and CDR2 is YFSETQ. The CDR3 DNA follows: TGCGCCAGCAGCTTGCAGGGTAGGGACATTCAGTACTTC. As protein: CASSLQGRDIQYF.